The clone carrying this T cell receptor (beta chain) has only a few counts. The target antigen is unknown. These data originate in a study of cytomegalovirus exposure and HLA in healthy donors. Study-level findings and limits: Presence/absence results assume similar sequencing depth per donor, which may not hold.

PCR amplification relied on 60 Vbeta primers (plus 13 Jbeta primers). Sequencing used immunoSEQ multiplex PCR; TCRdb keeps in-frame clones, though not all of them. The sample has over 75,000 clones, about 70% seen once. The germline CDR1 and CDR2 sequences are SGHRS and YFSETQ. The CDR3 has 15 residues. Between the trimmed V and J ends, which lost 0 bases and 5 bases, there was a span of 12 bases. The TCR was taken from a man aged 25-40 years in good health and CMV-seronegative. The sample comprised PBMCs. J is TRBJ2-1 and V is TRBV5-1, with D possibly matching TRBD2 (5 bases). The DNA for the CDR3 is TGCGCCAGCAGCTTGGCAGGCGGGCCTAACAATGAGCAGTTCTTC. Protein: CASSLAGGPNNEQFF.